This TCR beta chain appears in the sequencing data of a study of blood T cells in healthy people across ages. Sample-barcoded 5' priming and a J-beta primer mix drove a second PCR of about 6 to 11 cycles. In TCRdb, the 5' RACE reads were re-called with MiXCR into one record per CDR3 protein. The data hold fewer than 900,000 distinct CDR3 sequences, with around half observed a single time. Germline CDR1 and CDR2: SGHDT and YYEEEE. CDR3 length: 14 amino acids. Deletions cut 0 bases from V and 9 bases from J, with 13 bases between. In this sample, this clonotype turned up a few times. This receptor was obtained from a woman aged 60 to 75 in good health. Material for sequencing was blood. The chain carries TRBV5-6 and TRBJ2-1, with a possible D match to TRBD2 (7 bases). The CDR3 DNA reads TGTGCCAGCAGCTTGGGAGGGGGGGTCGGTGAGCAGTTCTTC. It codes for CASSLGGGVGEQFF.